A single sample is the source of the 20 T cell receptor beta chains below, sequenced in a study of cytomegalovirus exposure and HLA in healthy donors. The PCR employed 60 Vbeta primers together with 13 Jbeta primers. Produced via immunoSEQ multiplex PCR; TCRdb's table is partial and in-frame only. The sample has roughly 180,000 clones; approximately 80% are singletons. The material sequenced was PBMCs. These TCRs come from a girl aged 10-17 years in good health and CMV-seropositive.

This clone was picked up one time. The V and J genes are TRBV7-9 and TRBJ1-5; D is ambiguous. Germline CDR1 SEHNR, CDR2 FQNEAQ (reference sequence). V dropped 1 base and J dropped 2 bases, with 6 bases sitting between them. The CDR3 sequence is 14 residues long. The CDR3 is CASSLGHGNQPQHF. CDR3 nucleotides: TGTGCCAGCAGCTTAGGACACGGCAATCAGCCCCAGCATTTT.

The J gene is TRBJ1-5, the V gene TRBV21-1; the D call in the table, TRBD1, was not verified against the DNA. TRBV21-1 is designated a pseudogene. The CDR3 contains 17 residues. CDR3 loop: CASSRQTGHYSNQPQHF. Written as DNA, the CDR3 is TGTGCCAGCAGCAGACAAACCGGACACTATAGCAATCAGCCCCAGCATTTT.

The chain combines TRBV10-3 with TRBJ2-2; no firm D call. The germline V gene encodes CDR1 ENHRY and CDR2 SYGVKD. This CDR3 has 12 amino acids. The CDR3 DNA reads TGTGCTTTTTTATTCGGGACCGGGGAGCTGTTTTTT. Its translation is CAFLFGTGELFF.

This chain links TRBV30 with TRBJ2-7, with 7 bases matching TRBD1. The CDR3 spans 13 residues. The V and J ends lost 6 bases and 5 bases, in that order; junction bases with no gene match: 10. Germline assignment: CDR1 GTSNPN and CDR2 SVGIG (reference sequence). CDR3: CACLLTGTNEQYF. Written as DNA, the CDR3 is TGTGCCTGTCTCTTGACAGGGACGAACGAGCAGTACTTC.

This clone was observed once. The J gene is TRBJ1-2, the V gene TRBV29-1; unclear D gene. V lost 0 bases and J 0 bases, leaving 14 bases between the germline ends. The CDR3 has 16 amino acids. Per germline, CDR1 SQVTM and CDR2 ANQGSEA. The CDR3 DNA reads TGCAGCGTTGAAGATCCCGATTTTCTAGCTAACTATGGCTACACCTTC. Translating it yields CSVEDPDFLANYGYTF.

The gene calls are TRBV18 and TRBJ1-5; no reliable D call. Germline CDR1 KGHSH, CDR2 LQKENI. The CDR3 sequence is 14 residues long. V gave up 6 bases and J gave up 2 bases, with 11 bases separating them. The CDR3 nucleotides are TGTGCCAGCTCGCGTAATCCGGGCAATCAGCCCCAGCATTTT. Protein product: CASSRNPGNQPQHF.

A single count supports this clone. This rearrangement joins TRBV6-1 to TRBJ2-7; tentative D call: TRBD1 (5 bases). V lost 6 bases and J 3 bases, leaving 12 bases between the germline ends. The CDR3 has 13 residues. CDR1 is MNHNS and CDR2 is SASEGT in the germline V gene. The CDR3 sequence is CASRDRQFYEQYF. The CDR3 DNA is TGTGCCAGCAGAGACAGACAGTTCTACGAGCAGTACTTC.

The CDR3 DNA reads TGCGCCAGCAGCGTGACACAGGGAAATAATGAAGCTTTCTTT. Translating it yields CASSVTQGNNEAFF. V gene TRBV5-1 combines with J gene TRBJ1-1; D perhaps matches TRBD1 (6 bases). The CDR3 is 14 residues long. The V gene's germline CDR1 is SGHRS and CDR2 YFSETQ. Trimming took 4 bases from V and 7 from J, leaving 17 bases between them.

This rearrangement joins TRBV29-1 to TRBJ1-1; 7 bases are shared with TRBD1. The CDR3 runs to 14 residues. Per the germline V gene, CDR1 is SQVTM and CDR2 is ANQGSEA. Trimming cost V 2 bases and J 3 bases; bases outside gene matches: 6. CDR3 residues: CSVERRGRHTEAFF. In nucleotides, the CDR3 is TGCAGCGTTGAAAGAAGGGGGCGGCACACTGAAGCTTTCTTT.

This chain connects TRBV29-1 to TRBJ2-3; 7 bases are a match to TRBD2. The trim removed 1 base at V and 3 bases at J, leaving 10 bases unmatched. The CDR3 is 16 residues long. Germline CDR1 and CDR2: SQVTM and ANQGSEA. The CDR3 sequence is CSVEGLRARETDTQYF. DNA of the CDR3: TGCAGCGTTGAAGGCCTTCGGGCGCGGGAGACAGATACGCAGTATTTT.

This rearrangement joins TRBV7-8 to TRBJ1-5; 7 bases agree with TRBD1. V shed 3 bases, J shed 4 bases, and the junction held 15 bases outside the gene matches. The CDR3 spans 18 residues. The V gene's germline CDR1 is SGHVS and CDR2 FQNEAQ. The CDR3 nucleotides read TGTGCCAGCAGCTTGGACAGGAGACTCTCGTTGGGGAATCAGCCCCAGCATTTT. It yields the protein CASSLDRRLSLGNQPQHF.

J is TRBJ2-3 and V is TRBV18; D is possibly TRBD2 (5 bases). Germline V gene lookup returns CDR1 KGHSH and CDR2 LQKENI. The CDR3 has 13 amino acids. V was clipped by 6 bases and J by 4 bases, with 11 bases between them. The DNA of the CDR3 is TGTGCCAGCTCCCCCGGGGTGGCAGATACGCAGTATTTT. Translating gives CASSPGVADTQYF.

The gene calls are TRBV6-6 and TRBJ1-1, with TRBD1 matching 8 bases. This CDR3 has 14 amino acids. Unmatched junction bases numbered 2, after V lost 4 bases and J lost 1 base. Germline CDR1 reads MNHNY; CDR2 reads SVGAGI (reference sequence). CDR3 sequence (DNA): TGTGCCAGCAGTTCTCAGGGGGCGAACACTGAAGCTTTCTTT. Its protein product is CASSSQGANTEAFF.

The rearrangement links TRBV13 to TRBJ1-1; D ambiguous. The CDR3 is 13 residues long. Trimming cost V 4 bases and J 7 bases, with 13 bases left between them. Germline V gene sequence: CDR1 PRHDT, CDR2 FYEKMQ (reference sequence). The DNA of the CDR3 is TGTGCCAGCAGCTCCTCACCTTCGGGTGAAGCTTTCTTT. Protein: CASSSSPSGEAFF.

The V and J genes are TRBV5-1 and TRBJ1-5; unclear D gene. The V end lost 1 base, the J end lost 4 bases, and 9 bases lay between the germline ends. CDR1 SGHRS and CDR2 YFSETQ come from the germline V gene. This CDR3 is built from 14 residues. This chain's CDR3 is CASSLTGENQPQHF. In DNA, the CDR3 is TGCGCCAGCAGCTTGACTGGTGAAAATCAGCCCCAGCATTTT.

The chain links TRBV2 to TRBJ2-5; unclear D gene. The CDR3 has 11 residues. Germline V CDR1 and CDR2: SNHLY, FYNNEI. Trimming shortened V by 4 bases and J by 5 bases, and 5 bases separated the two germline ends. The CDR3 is CASSGQETQYF. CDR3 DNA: TGTGCCAGCAGTGGCCAGGAGACCCAGTACTTC.

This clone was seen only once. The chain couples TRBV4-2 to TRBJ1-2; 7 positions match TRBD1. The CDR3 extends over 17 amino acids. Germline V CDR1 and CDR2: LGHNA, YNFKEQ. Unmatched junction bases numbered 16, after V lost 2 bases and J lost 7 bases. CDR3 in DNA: TGTGCCAGCAGCCAAATTGTTAGGGACAGTCAAAAGCTTGGCTACACCTTC. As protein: CASSQIVRDSQKLGYTF.

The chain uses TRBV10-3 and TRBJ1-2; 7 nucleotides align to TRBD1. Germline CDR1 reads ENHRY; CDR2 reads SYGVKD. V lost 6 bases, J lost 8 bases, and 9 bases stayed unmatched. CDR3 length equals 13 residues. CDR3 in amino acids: CAISDREARGYTF. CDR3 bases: TGTGCCATCAGCGACAGGGAGGCGCGAGGCTACACCTTC.

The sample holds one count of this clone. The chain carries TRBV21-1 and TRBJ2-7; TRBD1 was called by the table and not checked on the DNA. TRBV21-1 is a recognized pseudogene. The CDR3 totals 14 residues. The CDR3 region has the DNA TGTGCCAGCAGCAAAGAGAGGACAAACTTGGAGCAGTACTTC. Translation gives CASSKERTNLEQYF.

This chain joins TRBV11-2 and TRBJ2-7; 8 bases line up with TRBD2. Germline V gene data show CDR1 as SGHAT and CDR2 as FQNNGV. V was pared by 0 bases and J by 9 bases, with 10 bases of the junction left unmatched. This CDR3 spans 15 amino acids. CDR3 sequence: CASSLERSGSTAQYF. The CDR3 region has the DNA TGTGCCAGCAGCTTAGAACGGAGCGGGAGTACTGCGCAGTACTTC.